Listed below are T cell receptor beta chains from one sample, sequenced in a study of blood T cell repertoires in COVID-19. TCRdb's copy holds only in-frame clones and misses some; the assay was immunoSEQ multiplex PCR. This sample has around 46,000 clones, with roughly nine tenths found just once. The specimen was peripheral blood. These receptors all stem from a man aged 40-49 years with active COVID-19. CDR3s include the opening cysteine and the closing phenylalanine or tryptophan. A D gene is named only where the DNA matches it firmly. Size tells how often a clone was seen (once, few, many) or the class of an expanded clone, and some rows leave it out.

TRBJ2-7,TRBD2,15,once,TRBV7-9,TGTGCCAGCAGCTTATGGGGAGGGGACTCGTACGAGCAGTACTTC,CASSLWGGDSYEQYF
TRBJ1-1,NA,13,few,TRBV10-3,TGTGCCATCAGTGGGAGGGGTGGGACTGAAGCTTTCTTT,CAISGRGGTEAFF
TRBJ2-7,TRBD2,14,NA,TRBV20-1,TGCAGTGCTAGTAGCGGGACCGCCTCCTACGAGCAGTACTTC,CSASSGTASYEQYF
TRBJ2-2,NA,16,NA,TRBV27,TGTGCCAGCAGCAAACCCAGGGGTTCGAACACCGGGGAGCTGTTTTTT,CASSKPRGSNTGELFF
TRBJ1-4,NA,15,NA,TRBV19,TGTGCCAGTACCATGGATCGGGGAGTGGATGAAAAACTGTTTTTT,CASTMDRGVDEKLFF
TRBJ2-2,TRBD2,16,NA,TRBV27,TGTGCCAGCAGGGACGCGGGAGGGACGAACACCGGGGAGCTGTTTTTT,CASRDAGGTNTGELFF
TRBJ2-7,TRBD2,17,NA,TRBV10-3,TGTGCCATCAGTGAGTCGGGGGCGGGAGGTGGCTCCTACGAGCAGTACTTC,CAISESGAGGGSYEQYF
TRBJ2-6,TRBD2,15,once,TRBV6-5,TGTGCCAGCAGGGGACTAGCAGCCGGGGCCAACGTCCTGACTTTC,CASRGLAAGANVLTF
TRBJ1-2,NA,12,NA,TRBV30,TGTGCCTGGAGTGCAGGGCTTCAGGGCTACACCTTC,CAWSAGLQGYTF
TRBJ2-3,NA,15,few,TRBV28,TGTGCCAGCAGTCTGCCGCCGACTAGCACAGATACGCAGTATTTT,CASSLPPTSTDTQYF
TRBJ2-1,NA,11,NA,TRBV11-3,TGTGCCAGCAGCACGAGTAATGAGCAGTTCTTC,CASSTSNEQFF
TRBJ1-4,NA,12,NA,TRBV7-9,TGTGCCAGCAGCCTAACGTCTAGATTTCTGTTTTTT,CASSLTSRFLFF
TRBJ2-7,TRBD1,16,NA,TRBV10-3,TGTGCCATCAGTGAGTCGACTCGGGGACAGGCCTACGAGCAGTACTTC,CAISESTRGQAYEQYF
TRBJ2-3,TRBD1,15,NA,TRBV5-1,TGCGCCAGCAGCTTGGGACAGGGGGCAACAGATACGCAGTATTTT,CASSLGQGATDTQYF
TRBJ2-5,TRBD1,14,NA,TRBV28,TGTGCCAGCAGTTTAACAGGGGAACAAGAGACCCAGTACTTC,CASSLTGEQETQYF
TRBJ1-1,TRBD1,15,NA,TRBV7-8,TGTGCCAGCAGCTTAGCGTCGGAAGGGACAGGTGAAGCTTTCTTT,CASSLASEGTGEAFF
TRBJ2-1,TRBD2,15,medium-sized,TRBV6-4,TGTGCCAGCAGTGACTCTAGCGGGAGCTACAATGAGCAGTTCTTC,CASSDSSGSYNEQFF
TRBJ1-1,TRBD1,15,NA,TRBV5-1,TGCGCCAGCAGCTTGGCCGGGACAGGGATACCTGAAGCTTTCTTT,CASSLAGTGIPEAFF
TRBJ1-1,TRBD1,20,NA,TRBV27,TGTGCCAGCAGTTTTTTTATCCCAGGGACAGGGGGCGGTATGAACACTGAAGCTTTCTTT,CASSFFIPGTGGGMNTEAFF
TRBJ2-7,TRBD1,15,NA,TRBV6-1,TGTGCCAGCAGTGACCCCGGGACAGTCTCCTACGAGCAGTACTTC,CASSDPGTVSYEQYF
TRBJ1-5,NA,15,NA,TRBV19,TGTGCCAGTAGTATGGGAGGGGGTAGCAATCAGCCCCAGCATTTT,CASSMGGGSNQPQHF
TRBJ1-2,TRBD1,14,once,TRBV7-6,TGTGCCAGCAGCCTTCGGGACAGGGGTGATGGCTACACCTTC,CASSLRDRGDGYTF
TRBJ2-3,NA,14,NA,TRBV27,TGTGCCAGCAGTTCGGGGAGATTGGCAGATACGCAGTATTTT,CASSSGRLADTQYF
TRBJ1-1,NA,14,NA,TRBV7-8,TGTGCCATCCAGCTTGAGCAGGGTGGGACTGAAGCTTTCTTT,CAIQLEQGGTEAFF
TRBJ1-2,NA,12,NA,TRBV15,TGTGCCACCAAGGGGCTTCGATATGGCTACACCTTC,CATKGLRYGYTF
TRBJ2-7,NA,14,NA,TRBV28,TGTGCCAGCAGTCCAGGGGTGTCCTATGGCGAGCAGTACTTC,CASSPGVSYGEQYF
TRBJ1-3,TRBD1,15,NA,TRBV27,TGTGCCAGCAGTCCTTCGACAGGGGAATGGAACACCATATATTTT,CASSPSTGEWNTIYF
TRBJ2-1,TRBD2,16,NA,TRBV24-1,TGTGCCACCAGTGATTTACGGGCGGGAGTGTCGAATGAGCAGTTCTTC,CATSDLRAGVSNEQFF
TRBJ2-5,NA,13,NA,TRBV12-3/TRBV12-4,TGTGCCAGCAGTTTGAGGGACACCGGGGCCCAGTACTTC,CASSLRDTGAQYF
TRBJ1-3,TRBD1,15,NA,TRBV7-9,TGTGCCAGCAGCTGGGGACAGGGGGACGGAAACACCATATATTTT,CASSWGQGDGNTIYF
TRBJ2-1,TRBD2,15,NA,TRBV2,TGTGCCAGCAGTTCTCGACTAGCGGGGACGAATGAGCAGTTCTTC,CASSSRLAGTNEQFF
TRBJ2-3,TRBD2,15,NA,TRBV9,TGTGCCAGCTCGGAAGCGGGAAACGGGGGGGATACGCAGTATTTT,CASSEAGNGGDTQYF
TRBJ1-2,NA,15,NA,TRBV18,TGTGCCAGCTCACCACCAGGGAGGAACTCCTGGGGCTACACCTTC,CASSPPGRNSWGYTF
TRBJ1-1,NA,15,NA,TRBV5-5,TGTGCCAGCAGCTTGGCCTCAGTTATGAACACTGAAGCTTTCTTT,CASSLASVMNTEAFF
TRBJ2-7,TRBD1,16,NA,TRBV10-3,TGTGCCATCAGACCCATATCAGGGGGCCGCTCCTACGAGCAGTACTTC,CAIRPISGGRSYEQYF
TRBJ2-3,NA,15,NA,TRBV5-1,TGCGCCAGCAGCTTGGGGACTTTGGGCACAGATACGCAGTATTTT,CASSLGTLGTDTQYF
TRBJ1-1,TRBD1,15,NA,TRBV19,TGTGCCAGTAGTATTCGGGACAGGGGGGACACTGAAGCTTTCTTT,CASSIRDRGDTEAFF
TRBJ1-6,TRBD1,15,once,TRBV18,TGTGCCAGCTCACCACCGGGACAGGGGCCACCACCCCTCCACTTT,CASSPPGQGPPPLHF
TRBJ1-3,NA,16,NA,TRBV5-1,TGCGCCAGCAGCTTGCAAGACACCTACTCTGGAAACACCATATATTTT,CASSLQDTYSGNTIYF
TRBJ1-1,NA,14,NA,TRBV21-1,TGTGCCAGCAGCACGGAGACAGCCAACACTGAAGCTTTCTTT,CASSTETANTEAFF
TRBJ2-1,TRBD2,18,NA,TRBV9,TGTGCCAGCAGCCCACTGGCTCCCGGGACTAGCGGGATCAATGAGCAGTTCTTC,CASSPLAPGTSGINEQFF